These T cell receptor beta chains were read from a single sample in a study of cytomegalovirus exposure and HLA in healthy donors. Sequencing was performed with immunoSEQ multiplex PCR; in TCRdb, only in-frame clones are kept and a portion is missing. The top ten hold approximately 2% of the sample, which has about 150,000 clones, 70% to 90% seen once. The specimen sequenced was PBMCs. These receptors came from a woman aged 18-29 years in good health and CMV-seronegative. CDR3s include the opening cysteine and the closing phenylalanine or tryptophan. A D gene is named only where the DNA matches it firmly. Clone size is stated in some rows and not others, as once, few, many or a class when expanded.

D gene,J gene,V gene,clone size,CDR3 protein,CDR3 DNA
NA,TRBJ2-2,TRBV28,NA,CASSSHDRGGELFF,TGTGCCAGCAGTTCCCACGACCGGGGCGGGGAGCTGTTTTTT
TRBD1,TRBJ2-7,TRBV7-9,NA,CASSSIGTARSYEQYF,TGTGCCAGCAGCTCTATCGGGACAGCAAGAAGCTACGAGCAGTACTTC
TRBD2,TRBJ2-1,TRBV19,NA,CATRGTSGGPYNEQFF,TGTGCCACCCGCGGGACTAGCGGGGGGCCCTACAATGAGCAGTTCTTC
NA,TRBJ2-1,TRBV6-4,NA,CASSRDLLGEQFF,TGTGCCAGCAGTCGGGACTTGTTAGGTGAGCAGTTCTTC
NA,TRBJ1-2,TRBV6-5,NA,CASSYKMGGYGYTF,TGTGCCAGCAGTTACAAGATGGGAGGCTATGGCTACACCTTC
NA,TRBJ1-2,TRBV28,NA,CASDDSSNYGYTF,TGTGCCAGTGACGACAGTTCTAACTATGGCTACACCTTC
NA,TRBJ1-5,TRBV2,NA,CASSKTGREGQPQHF,TGTGCCAGCAGTAAGACGGGGAGAGAAGGGCAGCCCCAGCATTTT
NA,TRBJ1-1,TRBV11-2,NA,CASSLPDTVNTEAFF,TGTGCCAGCAGCTTACCCGACACAGTAAACACTGAAGCTTTCTTT
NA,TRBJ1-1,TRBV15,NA,CATQPRVNTEAFF,TGTGCCACCCAACCCCGCGTAAACACTGAAGCTTTCTTT
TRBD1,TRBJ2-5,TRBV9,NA,CASEGQDQETQYF,TGTGCCAGCGAGGGACAGGACCAAGAGACCCAGTACTTC
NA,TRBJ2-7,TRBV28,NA,CASSSQGRGVVEQYF,TGTGCCAGCAGTTCACAGGGTCGGGGGGTTGTGGAGCAGTACTTC
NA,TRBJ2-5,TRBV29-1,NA,CSAPDSQETQYF,TGCAGCGCCCCGGACAGCCAAGAGACCCAGTACTTC
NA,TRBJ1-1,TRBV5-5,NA,CASSLDPRGREAFF,TGTGCCAGCAGCTTGGATCCCCGGGGTCGTGAAGCTTTCTTT
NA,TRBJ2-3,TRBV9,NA,CASSGSVGGTDTQYF,TGTGCCAGCAGCGGGTCGGTGGGAGGCACAGATACGCAGTATTTT
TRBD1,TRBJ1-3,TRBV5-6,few,CASSFTGDIGNTIYF,TGTGCCAGCAGCTTCACAGGGGACATTGGAAACACCATATATTTT
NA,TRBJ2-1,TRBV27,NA,CASSFSRIDSYNEQFF,TGTGCCAGCAGTTTCTCCCGGATAGACAGCTACAATGAGCAGTTCTTC
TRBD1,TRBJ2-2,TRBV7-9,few,CASSTGQGRGELFF,TGTGCCAGCAGCACCGGACAGGGTAGAGGGGAGCTGTTTTTT
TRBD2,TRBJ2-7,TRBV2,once,CALVGLAGVSEQYF,TGTGCCCTAGTAGGGCTAGCGGGAGTTAGTGAGCAGTACTTC
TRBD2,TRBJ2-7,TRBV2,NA,CASNPPLAGGGYEQYF,TGTGCCAGCAATCCACCTCTAGCGGGAGGGGGCTACGAGCAGTACTTC
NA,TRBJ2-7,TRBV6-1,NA,CASSARDSAAYEQYF,TGTGCCAGCAGCGCTCGGGATAGCGCCGCCTACGAGCAGTACTTC
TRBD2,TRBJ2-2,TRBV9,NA,CASSGSVREANTGELFF,TGTGCCAGCAGCGGATCTGTGCGGGAGGCGAACACCGGGGAGCTGTTTTTT
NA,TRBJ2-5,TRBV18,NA,CASSPSSPTGKAQYF,TGTGCCAGCTCACCTTCTTCTCCGACAGGCAAGGCCCAGTACTTC
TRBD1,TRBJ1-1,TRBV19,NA,CAIKGQGYTEAFF,TGTGCCATAAAGGGACAGGGGTACACTGAAGCTTTCTTT
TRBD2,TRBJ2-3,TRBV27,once,CASSTGTSGATDTQYF,TGTGCCAGCTCTACCGGGACTAGCGGCGCCACAGATACGCAGTATTTT
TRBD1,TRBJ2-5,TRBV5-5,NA,CASSPHGPGTGEETQYF,TGTGCCAGCAGCCCACACGGACCCGGGACAGGGGAAGAGACCCAGTACTTC
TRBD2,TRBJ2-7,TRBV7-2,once,CASSSRGDQVLKQYF,TGTGCCAGCAGCTCTCGGGGGGACCAGGTTTTAAAGCAGTACTTC
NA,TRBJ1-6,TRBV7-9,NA,CASSLPGSPLHF,TGTGCCAGCAGCTTACCCGGTTCACCCCTCCACTTT
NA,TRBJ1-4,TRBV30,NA,CAWSVGLGATNEKLFF,TGTGCCTGGAGTGTAGGGTTGGGAGCAACTAATGAAAAACTGTTTTTT
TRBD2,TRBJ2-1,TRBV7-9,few,CASTYLAGREQFF,TGTGCCAGCACCTATTTAGCGGGTCGGGAGCAGTTCTTC
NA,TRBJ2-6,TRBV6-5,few,CASKAGRGANVLTF,TGTGCCAGCAAGGCGGGGCGTGGGGCCAACGTCCTGACTTTC
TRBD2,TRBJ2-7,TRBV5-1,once,CASSLALAGAYEQYF,TGCGCCAGCAGCTTGGCGCTAGCGGGGGCCTACGAGCAGTACTTC
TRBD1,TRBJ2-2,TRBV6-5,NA,CASSYGTGVGTGELFF,TGTGCCAGCAGTTACGGGACAGGGGTCGGCACCGGGGAGCTGTTTTTT
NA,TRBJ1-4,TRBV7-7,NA,CASSPTVSDEKLFF,TGTGCTAGCAGTCCGACAGTGTCGGATGAAAAACTGTTTTTT
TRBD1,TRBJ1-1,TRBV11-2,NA,CASSLWDRGLGTEAFF,TGTGCCAGCAGCTTATGGGACAGGGGTTTGGGCACTGAAGCTTTCTTT